This T cell receptor beta chain was recovered during a study of brain T cells in children with intractable seizures. The method was immunoSEQ multiplex PCR; TCRdb's version includes in-frame clones alone and lacks a portion of them. The sample holds roughly 69,000 clones, approximately 94% seen once. V was trimmed by 7 bases and J by 11 bases, leaving 14 bases between them. CDR3 length: 11 amino acids. Germline-derived CDR1 and CDR2 are MNHEY and SVGAGI. This chain joins TRBV6-5 and TRBJ1-1, with D tentatively TRBD1 (5 bases). This TCR came from a boy in the first two years of life with focal cortical dysplasia and intractable seizures. The input for sequencing was peripheral blood, taken at surgery. CDR3 DNA: TGTGCCAGCAAGCAGGCGGGGACGGCTTTCTTT. This sequence encodes CASKQAGTAFF.